This T cell receptor (beta chain) was identified in a study of blood T cell repertoires in COVID-19. Overall study context: Samples of COVID-19 (acute and convalescent) were obtained from the United States, Italy and Spain. T cells, B-cell-depleted T cells, or PBMCs supplied cDNA or gDNA.

Authors' data handling: It was from reference gene primer amplification that nucleated cell counts were estimated. The repertoire was sequenced with immunoSEQ multiplex PCR; TCRdb's copy has only in-frame clones and lacks some. V, J and clone size reflect that table, while D and trimming were determined from the DNA. The sample has a few hundred thousand clones, roughly 90% seen once. The recovered donors of Cohort 3 showed two negative PCRs, clearance, or symptom resolution. The receptor was derived from a woman aged 40 to 50 who had recovered from COVID-19. What was sequenced was PBMCs or T cells enriched from blood (not recorded which).

CDR3 sequence: CASSYSGSGGNEKLFF. In DNA, the CDR3 is TGTGCCAGCAGTTACTCTGGGTCAGGGGGCAATGAAAAACTGTTTTTT. The rearrangement links TRBV6-5 to TRBJ1-4, with 8 positions matching TRBD1. The CDR3 extends over 16 amino acids. V gave up 0 bases and J gave up 5 bases; unmatched junction bases: 5. The germline CDR1 and CDR2 sequences are MNHEY and SVGAGI.